In its sample, the clone carrying this TCR beta chain was seen a few times. Antigen specificity is unknown. The V gene's germline CDR1 is SGHTA and CDR2 FQGTGA. V was pared by 2 bases and J by 0 bases, with 8 bases between. The CDR3 has 15 amino acids. The data are from a study of T cells in Graves' hyperthyroidism and ophthalmopathy. Whole-study findings and limits: Model predictions of ophthalmopathy came a median 6.5 months before onset.

RNA transcripts yielded amplified TCR beta CDR3 regions. Initially, a first-round RT-PCR of the TCR CDR3 employed the HTBI primer set. TCRdb fed the multiplex PCR reads into MiXCR, producing one record per CDR3 protein. Here the sample spans about 620,000 distinct CDR3 sequences, roughly 16% being singletons. The sequence came from a woman younger than 45 with Graves' hyperthyroidism. Sequencing was performed on blood. The chain couples TRBV7-3 to TRBJ1-3; no firm D call. The CDR3 bases are TGTGCCAGCAGCTTAGGACGCCACTCTGGAAACACCATATATTTT. The encoded protein is CASSLGRHSGNTIYF.